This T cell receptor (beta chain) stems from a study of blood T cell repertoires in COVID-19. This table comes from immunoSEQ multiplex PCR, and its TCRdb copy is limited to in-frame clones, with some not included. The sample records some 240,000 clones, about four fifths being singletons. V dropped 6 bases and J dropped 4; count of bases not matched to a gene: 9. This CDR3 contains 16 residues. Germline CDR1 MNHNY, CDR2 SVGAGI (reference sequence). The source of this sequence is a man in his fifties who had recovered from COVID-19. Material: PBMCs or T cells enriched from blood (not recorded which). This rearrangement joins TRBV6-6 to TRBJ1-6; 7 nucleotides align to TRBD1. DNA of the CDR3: TGTGCCAGCAGATTCGACAGGGAGATATATAATTCACCCCTCCACTTT. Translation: CASRFDREIYNSPLHF.